One T cell receptor (beta chain) is described in this entry. This clone showed up just a few times. Its antigen is unknown. It has no much larger one-base neighbor in the sample; base qualities were not kept. The germline V gene (reference sequence) gives CDR1 as GTSNPN and CDR2 as SVGIG. Deletion took 6 bases off V and 3 bases off J, with a span of 14 bases between the germline ends. The cysteine opens and the phenylalanine closes a CDR3 of 13 amino acids. Only the CDR3 region is kept as DNA, spanning 39 bases read in frame from base 1. TCRbeta CDR3 regions were amplified from genomic DNA using the immunoSEQ Assay, a bias-controlled multiplex PCR. As for the original processing: Nucleated cell counts per sample were estimated from amplification of reference gene primers within the assay. To quantify the absolute abundance of each unique TCRbeta CDR3 rearrangement, sequence reads were collapsed and filtered. For each sample, productive Simpson clonality was calculated as the square root of Simpson's diversity index over productive rearrangements. TCRdb holds this immuneACCESS table with in-frame rearrangements only. Some clones are missing; in checked studies, unresolved V genes explain under half, and the rest has no known cause. D and trimming come from the DNA, and the V and J calls and clone size come from that table. In all, the sample holds around 240,000 clones, and about 90% of those were seen once. The top ten clones comprise more than 1% of the sample.

This entry is derived from a study of blood T cell repertoires in COVID-19 (dated by TCRdb to the early 2020s). Background on the whole study: Samples from collaborators originated in the United States, Italy and Spain and spanned both the acute and convalescent phases of COVID-19. The prospective study material was composed of cDNA or gDNA derived from T cells, B-cell-depleted T cells, or PBMCs. The dataset comprised deeply sampled blood TCRbeta repertoires from subjects exposed to, actively infected with, or recovered from COVID-19. The repertoires were made available in a free public database intended to serve as a resource for research on the immune response to SARS-CoV-2. Samples were obtained from the ongoing ImmuneRACE study (first 160 participants) and from some 1,200 subjects provided by 6 global collaborators. The sample metadata nearly always contained a de-identified subject ID, COVID-19 status, age in years and sex. Where available, HLA class I and class II types were taken from metadata supplied by the sample provider and were not determined by assay-based typing.

The paper's findings and limits, for the study overall: How much clinical and demographic metadata was included differed by source and by participant, and the metadata was provided uncurated.

Participants in the prospective study were enrolled through a virtual design, were aged roughly 18 to 95 years, and lived in about two dozen United States geographic areas. Cohort assignment in the prospective study relied on participant-reported clinical history from a screening survey and a study questionnaire. In the prospective study, mobile phlebotomists collected whole blood, serum and a nasopharyngeal or oropharyngeal swab from each participant. Additional blood draws and questionnaires over an approximately two-month period could optionally be provided by prospective study participants. Blood samples from the prospective study were shipped frozen or at room temperature prior to DNA extraction.

The V gene is TRBV30 and the J gene is TRBJ1-2; the D gene cannot be resolved reliably. The sequence derives from a human donor in a cohort exposed to, infected with or recovered from COVID-19 (not recorded which). The donor label of this sample is uncertain. Sequencing was performed on PBMCs or T cells enriched from blood (not recorded which). The DNA sequence follows: TGTGCCTGTCGACTGTCTAATTACTATGGCTACACCTTC. This sequence encodes CACRLSNYYGYTF.